The 32 T cell receptor beta chains listed next were all sequenced from one sample in a study of blood T cell repertoires in COVID-19. The assay was immunoSEQ multiplex PCR, and TCRdb's table has in-frame clones only and misses some. Of 490,000 or so clones listed, over 75% were seen once; the top ten hold around 1.9%. Sequencing was performed on PBMCs or T cells enriched from blood (not recorded which). Receptors were obtained from a middle-aged woman who had recovered from COVID-19.

This chain uses TRBV4-3 with TRBJ2-1; D is perhaps TRBD2 (5 bases). Trimming pared 1 base from V and 0 bases from J, leaving 13 bases between. This CDR3 spans 17 amino acids. Germline CDR1 reads LGHNA; CDR2 reads YSLEER. The DNA for the CDR3 is TGCGCCAGCAGCCAAGTCAAGCGGACCGGCTCCTACAATGAGCAGTTCTTC. As protein: CASSQVKRTGSYNEQFF.

V usage is TRBV5-1 and J usage is TRBJ2-1; 12 nucleotides agree with TRBD2. This CDR3 has 18 amino acids. Looked up from germline, CDR1 is SGHRS and CDR2 is YFSETQ. The V and J ends lost 6 bases and 4 bases, in that order; junction bases with no gene match: 14. The CDR3 is CASKGLAGPHGYYNEQFF. Here the CDR3 DNA reads TGCGCCAGCAAGGGACTAGCGGGCCCCCATGGCTATTACAATGAGCAGTTCTTC.

The V call is TRBV27, the J call TRBJ1-1; TRBD1 agrees at 7 bases. Germline assignment: CDR1 MNHEY and CDR2 SMNVEV (reference sequence). CDR3 length equals 13 residues. V lost 5 bases and J lost 1; bases outside the gene matches: 1. CDR3 sequence: CASSRQGNTEAFF. The CDR3 bases are TGTGCCAGCAGTCGACAGGGGAACACTGAAGCTTTCTTT.

J is TRBJ2-3 and V is TRBV4-3; 7 nucleotides agree with TRBD2. The CDR3 is 21 amino acids. Trimming took 1 base from V and 2 from J; bases not matched to a gene: 21. Germline V gene data show CDR1 as LGHNA and CDR2 as YSLEER. As DNA, the CDR3 is TGCGCCAGCAGCCAAGCTTGGGTAGGGGCATCTAGCGGACTCGCCACAGATACGCAGTATTTT. Protein sequence: CASSQAWVGASSGLATDTQYF.

This chain connects TRBV18 to TRBJ1-1; D is unresolved. The germline V and J ends were trimmed by 3 bases and 0 bases, with 11 bases remaining between them. This CDR3 contains 15 residues. The germline gives CDR1 KGHSH, CDR2 LQKENI. DNA of the CDR3: TGTGCCAGCTCACCCCTGACGGACTTGAACACTGAAGCTTTCTTT. Its translation is CASSPLTDLNTEAFF.

The chain links TRBV18 to TRBJ1-1, with 8 bases lining up with TRBD1. J was trimmed by 0 bases and V by 3 bases; bases with no gene match: 6. Germline CDR1 KGHSH, CDR2 LQKENI. This CDR3 contains 16 residues. The CDR3 protein is CASSPTRTGMNTEAFF. Here the CDR3 DNA reads TGTGCCAGCTCACCTACCCGGACAGGGATGAACACTGAAGCTTTCTTT.

This clone is a singleton in its sample. The chain recombines TRBV6-4 with TRBJ1-2; 7 nucleotides line up with TRBD1. CDR3 length: 14 residues. V trimming: 0 bases; J trimming: 7 bases; junction bases outside the gene matches: 5. Per the germline V gene, CDR1 is MRHNA and CDR2 is SNTAGT. In DNA form, the CDR3 reads TGTGCCAGCAGTGACTCCGGGACAGCGGGTGGCTACACCTTC. Its translation: CASSDSGTAGGYTF.

This rearrangement joins TRBV6-2 or TRBV6-3 to TRBJ2-5; D is undetermined. V was shortened by 5 bases and J by 2 bases, with 3 bases between the two germline ends. Per germline, CDR1 MNHEY and CDR2 SVGEGT. CDR3 length: 11 amino acids. CDR3: CASSQQETQYF. For the CDR3, the DNA is TGTGCCAGCAGTCAGCAAGAGACCCAGTACTTC.

The J gene is TRBJ1-1, the V gene TRBV7-9; tentative D call: TRBD1 (6 bases). V was clipped by 4 bases and J by 4 bases, with 16 bases between them. The V gene's germline CDR1 is SEHNR and CDR2 FQNEAQ (reference sequence). This CDR3 contains 15 residues. The CDR3 nucleotides are TGTGCCAGCAGCTCGCTACAGGGATGGGGCACTGAAGCTTTCTTT. Translation gives CASSSLQGWGTEAFF.

The rearrangement joins TRBV9 to TRBJ1-1, with D unclear. The CDR3 covers 15 residues. The V gene's germline CDR1 is SGDLS and CDR2 YYNGEE. Trimming cost V 0 bases and J 2 bases, with 11 bases left between them. CDR3 sequence: CASSVAQYSNTEAFF. CDR3 nucleotide sequence: TGTGCCAGCAGCGTAGCACAGTATTCAAACACTGAAGCTTTCTTT.

The V gene is TRBV5-1, the J gene TRBJ2-5; D possibly corresponds to TRBD1 (6 bases). The V gene's germline CDR1 is SGHRS and CDR2 YFSETQ. Deletions cut 2 bases from V and 4 bases from J, with 15 bases between. The CDR3 consists of 15 residues. The CDR3 is CASSFGQGLGETQYF. CDR3 DNA sequence: TGCGCCAGCAGCTTTGGGCAGGGGCTGGGAGAGACCCAGTACTTC.

The chain combines TRBV5-1 with TRBJ2-7; 8 nucleotides line up with TRBD2. Germline V gene data show CDR1 as SGHRS and CDR2 as YFSETQ. The CDR3 is 16 amino acids. Losses at the gene ends were 0 bases for V and 0 bases for J; bases not matched to a gene: 5. The CDR3 is CASSLGASGFSYEQYF. Written as DNA, the CDR3 is TGCGCCAGCAGCTTGGGGGCTAGCGGGTTCTCCTACGAGCAGTACTTC.

This clone was counted a few times. The chain is built from TRBV6-5 and TRBJ1-1; perhaps TRBD1 as D (5 bases). V was shortened by 1 base and J by 3 bases, with 12 bases between the two germline ends. There are 15 residues in the CDR3. Per the germline V gene, CDR1 is MNHEY and CDR2 is SVGAGI. CDR3 region: CASSYFRVSHTEAFF. In DNA form, the CDR3 reads TGTGCCAGCAGTTACTTCAGGGTAAGCCACACTGAAGCTTTCTTT.

The chain combines TRBV20-1 with TRBJ2-1, with 11 bases that match TRBD2. V shed 3 bases, J shed 5 bases, and the junction held 9 bases outside the gene matches. The CDR3 covers 16 residues. Germline V CDR1 and CDR2: DFQATT, SNEGSKA (reference sequence). CDR3 residues: CSASWGLAGGDNEQFF. CDR3 DNA: TGCAGTGCTAGTTGGGGGCTAGCGGGAGGCGACAATGAGCAGTTCTTC.

The chain joins TRBV9 to TRBJ2-7, with 10 bases aligning to TRBD2. The V segment lost 4 bases and the J segment 0 bases; nucleotides outside the gene matches: 4. Germline CDR1 reads SGDLS; CDR2 reads YYNGEE. This CDR3 comprises 15 residues. The CDR3 DNA follows: TGTGCCAGCAGCCCTTCTAGCGGGAGCTCCTACGAGCAGTACTTC. It yields the protein CASSPSSGSSYEQYF.

The gene calls are TRBV29-1 and TRBJ2-7; 11 bases are a match to TRBD2. The V segment lost 7 bases and the J segment 3 bases; nucleotides outside the gene matches: 11. CDR1 is SQVTM and CDR2 is ANQGSEA in the germline V gene. CDR3 length: 15 amino acids. The CDR3 DNA sequence: TGCAGCGCCGGGACTAGCGGAACCAGGGGCTACGAGCAGTACTTC. Its protein product is CSAGTSGTRGYEQYF.

The V and J genes are TRBV10-3 and TRBJ1-1; 7 bases match TRBD1. The CDR3 consists of 16 residues. With V trimmed by 0 bases and J by 4 bases, 8 bases remained unmatched. CDR1 and CDR2 (germline): ENHRY, SYGVKD. CDR3 sequence reads: CAISESLNRGATEAFF. CDR3 nucleotides: TGTGCCATCAGTGAGTCCCTTAACAGGGGAGCCACTGAAGCTTTCTTT.

The CDR3 reads CASSLGTPSYGYTF. The CDR3 DNA follows: TGTGCCAGCAGCTTAGGGACTCCTAGCTATGGCTACACCTTC. The chain has TRBV11-2 and TRBJ1-2, with D hard to call. The V gene's germline CDR1 is SGHAT and CDR2 FQNNGV. Trimming shortened V by 1 base and J by 4 bases, and 10 bases separated the two germline ends. The CDR3 is 14 residues long.

This rearrangement joins TRBV5-4 to TRBJ2-7, with D tentatively TRBD1 (7 bases). V gave up 4 bases and J gave up 6 bases, with 17 bases separating them. Germline CDR1 is SGHNT and CDR2 is YYREEE (reference sequence). The length of the CDR3 is 14 residues. As DNA, the CDR3 is TGTGCCAGCAGCGCGACAGGGACTGGGAGCGAGCAGTACTTC. It specifies CASSATGTGSEQYF. Full variable domain (remainder filled in from reference TRBV5-4 and TRBJ2-7): ETGVTQSPTHLIKTRGQQVTLRCSSQSGHNTVSWYQQALGQGPQFIFQYYREEENGRGNFPPRFSGLQFPNYSSELNVNALELDDSALYLCASSATGTGSEQYFGPGTRLTVT.

This rearrangement joins TRBV2 to TRBJ1-3; the D is unclear. The CDR3 length is 13 residues. The V end lost 7 bases, the J end lost 3 bases, and 10 bases lay between the germline ends. Germline CDR1 and CDR2: SNHLY and FYNNEI. This CDR3 reads CASNPQNGNTIYF. The CDR3 DNA reads as TGTGCCAGCAATCCCCAGAATGGAAACACCATATATTTT.

The chain combines TRBV6-5 with TRBJ1-2; 8 nucleotides line up with TRBD1. The CDR3 runs to 13 residues. Unmatched junction bases numbered 8, after V lost 6 bases and J lost 8 bases. Per germline, CDR1 MNHEY and CDR2 SVGAGI. The CDR3 sequence: CASRMTGAVGYTF. CDR3 nucleotides: TGTGCCAGCAGAATGACAGGGGCTGTCGGCTACACCTTC.

The gene calls are TRBV30 and TRBJ1-1; TRBD1 aligns across 7 bases. Germline values: CDR1 GTSNPN, CDR2 SVGIG (reference sequence). The CDR3 consists of 13 residues. V shed 1 base and J 1 base; nucleotides not matched to a gene: 0. The CDR3 loop reads CAWSGQGNTEAFF. In DNA, the CDR3 is TGTGCCTGGAGTGGACAGGGGAACACTGAAGCTTTCTTT.

The chain combines TRBV7-9 with TRBJ2-7, with D hard to call. CDR3 length: 16 residues. V was shortened by 5 bases and J by 2 bases, with 19 bases between the two germline ends. Germline lookup yields CDR1 SEHNR and CDR2 FQNEAQ (reference sequence). This CDR3 is CASSPLPSQPTYEQYF. For the CDR3, the DNA is TGTGCCAGCAGCCCTCTCCCGTCACAGCCCACCTACGAGCAGTACTTC.

The rearrangement links TRBV2 to TRBJ1-3, with 9 nucleotides matching TRBD1. V was pared by 7 bases and J by 6 bases, with 7 bases of the junction left unmatched. CDR1 and CDR2 from the germline V gene are SNHLY and FYNNEI. This CDR3 spans 14 amino acids. The CDR3 here is CASTATGGLNTIYF. CDR3 in DNA: TGTGCCAGCACTGCGACAGGGGGGTTAAACACCATATATTTT.

The chain recombines TRBV2 with TRBJ2-7; TRBD2 matches 10 bases. This CDR3 has 14 residues. Germline CDR1 reads SNHLY; CDR2 reads FYNNEI. The J segment lost 6 bases and the V segment lost 3 bases, leaving 5 bases of the junction unmatched. The CDR3 region has the DNA TGTGCCAGCAGTGACCTAGCGGGAGATGTCGAGCAGTACTTC. Protein sequence: CASSDLAGDVEQYF.

The chain couples TRBV29-1 to TRBJ2-7, with 10 bases aligning to TRBD1. There are 14 residues in the CDR3. Unmatched junction bases numbered 7, after V lost 6 bases and J lost 2 bases. Looked up from germline, CDR1 is SQVTM and CDR2 is ANQGSEA. The CDR3 here is CSVRDRGLPYEQYF. CDR3 DNA sequence: TGCAGCGTAAGGGACAGGGGCTTGCCCTACGAGCAGTACTTC.

As regards this clone: Germline is not matched at one junction end, which may reflect a read error. V and J are TRBV5-4 and TRBJ2-3; 11 bases align to TRBD2. This CDR3 spans 15 amino acids. Germline V gene lookup returns CDR1 SGHNT and CDR2 YYREEE (reference sequence). DNA of the CDR3: TGTGCCAGCAGCCACCCGGGAGAACCGGGACTAGCGGCCCTTTTT. It is translated as CASSHPGEPGLAALF.

J is TRBJ1-4 and V is TRBV6-5; D perhaps matches TRBD1 (5 bases). V was trimmed by 4 bases and J by 4 bases, leaving 16 bases between them. The CDR3 spans 16 residues. Germline loops: CDR1 MNHEY, CDR2 SVGAGI. The CDR3 sequence is CASSWTMAGVNEKLFF. CDR3 DNA: TGTGCCAGCAGTTGGACAATGGCCGGAGTTAATGAAAAACTGTTTTTT.

The chain couples TRBV2 to TRBJ1-2; TRBD1 matches at 8 bases. CDR1 is SNHLY, CDR2 FYNNEI, per germline. The CDR3 length is 13 residues. V lost 3 bases, J lost 6 bases, and 3 bases stayed unmatched. CDR3 sequence reads: CASSDDRGNGYTF. CDR3 bases: TGTGCCAGCAGTGATGACAGGGGAAATGGCTACACCTTC.

The rearrangement links TRBV6-2 or TRBV6-3 to TRBJ1-1, with 9 bases aligning to TRBD1. CDR1 and CDR2 (germline): MNHEY, SVGEGT. The V gene end was trimmed by 5 bases and the J gene end by 5 bases; junction bases not matched to a gene: 9. The CDR3 length is 15 residues. The CDR3 loop is CASSNTGGAETEAFF. CDR3 DNA: TGTGCCAGCAGTAACACAGGGGGCGCGGAGACTGAAGCTTTCTTT.

V is TRBV6-5 and J is TRBJ2-7; D is undetermined. The germline V gene has CDR1 MNHEY and CDR2 SVGAGI. V shed 6 bases and J shed 1 base, with 10 bases lying between them. The CDR3 spans 13 residues. The CDR3 nucleotides read TGTGCCAGCAGCAAAGCCGGTTCCTACGAGCAGTACTTC. Amino acid sequence: CASSKAGSYEQYF.

CDR3 amino acids: CAISSGTSGASYNEQFF. The CDR3 region has the DNA TGTGCCATCAGTAGCGGGACTAGCGGGGCCTCCTACAATGAGCAGTTCTTC. The chain links TRBV10-3 to TRBJ2-1, with 13 bases lining up with TRBD2. The CDR3 is 17 residues long. Per germline, CDR1 ENHRY and CDR2 SYGVKD. V lost 5 bases and J lost 0; bases outside the gene matches: 4.